This TCR beta chain was sequenced during a study of blood T cell repertoires in COVID-19. Background on the study: T cells, B-cell-depleted T cells, or PBMCs supplied cDNA or gDNA.

The V end was cut by 2 bases, the J end by 2 bases, with 19 bases between. Per the germline V gene, CDR1 is SGHVS and CDR2 is FQNEAQ. The CDR3 is 17 amino acids. The assay was immunoSEQ multiplex PCR, and TCRdb's table has in-frame clones only and misses some. The table includes more than 350,000 clones, around 87% detected once. V and J are TRBV7-8 and TRBJ2-7, with D possibly being TRBD2 (7 bases). The source of this sequence is a man aged 18 to 30 who had recovered from COVID-19. Sequenced: PBMCs or T cells enriched from blood (not recorded which). CDR3 in DNA: TGTGCCAGCAGCTTAAACAGGGCTAGCGGTCGCCCCTACGAGCAGTACTTC. This translates into CASSLNRASGRPYEQYF.